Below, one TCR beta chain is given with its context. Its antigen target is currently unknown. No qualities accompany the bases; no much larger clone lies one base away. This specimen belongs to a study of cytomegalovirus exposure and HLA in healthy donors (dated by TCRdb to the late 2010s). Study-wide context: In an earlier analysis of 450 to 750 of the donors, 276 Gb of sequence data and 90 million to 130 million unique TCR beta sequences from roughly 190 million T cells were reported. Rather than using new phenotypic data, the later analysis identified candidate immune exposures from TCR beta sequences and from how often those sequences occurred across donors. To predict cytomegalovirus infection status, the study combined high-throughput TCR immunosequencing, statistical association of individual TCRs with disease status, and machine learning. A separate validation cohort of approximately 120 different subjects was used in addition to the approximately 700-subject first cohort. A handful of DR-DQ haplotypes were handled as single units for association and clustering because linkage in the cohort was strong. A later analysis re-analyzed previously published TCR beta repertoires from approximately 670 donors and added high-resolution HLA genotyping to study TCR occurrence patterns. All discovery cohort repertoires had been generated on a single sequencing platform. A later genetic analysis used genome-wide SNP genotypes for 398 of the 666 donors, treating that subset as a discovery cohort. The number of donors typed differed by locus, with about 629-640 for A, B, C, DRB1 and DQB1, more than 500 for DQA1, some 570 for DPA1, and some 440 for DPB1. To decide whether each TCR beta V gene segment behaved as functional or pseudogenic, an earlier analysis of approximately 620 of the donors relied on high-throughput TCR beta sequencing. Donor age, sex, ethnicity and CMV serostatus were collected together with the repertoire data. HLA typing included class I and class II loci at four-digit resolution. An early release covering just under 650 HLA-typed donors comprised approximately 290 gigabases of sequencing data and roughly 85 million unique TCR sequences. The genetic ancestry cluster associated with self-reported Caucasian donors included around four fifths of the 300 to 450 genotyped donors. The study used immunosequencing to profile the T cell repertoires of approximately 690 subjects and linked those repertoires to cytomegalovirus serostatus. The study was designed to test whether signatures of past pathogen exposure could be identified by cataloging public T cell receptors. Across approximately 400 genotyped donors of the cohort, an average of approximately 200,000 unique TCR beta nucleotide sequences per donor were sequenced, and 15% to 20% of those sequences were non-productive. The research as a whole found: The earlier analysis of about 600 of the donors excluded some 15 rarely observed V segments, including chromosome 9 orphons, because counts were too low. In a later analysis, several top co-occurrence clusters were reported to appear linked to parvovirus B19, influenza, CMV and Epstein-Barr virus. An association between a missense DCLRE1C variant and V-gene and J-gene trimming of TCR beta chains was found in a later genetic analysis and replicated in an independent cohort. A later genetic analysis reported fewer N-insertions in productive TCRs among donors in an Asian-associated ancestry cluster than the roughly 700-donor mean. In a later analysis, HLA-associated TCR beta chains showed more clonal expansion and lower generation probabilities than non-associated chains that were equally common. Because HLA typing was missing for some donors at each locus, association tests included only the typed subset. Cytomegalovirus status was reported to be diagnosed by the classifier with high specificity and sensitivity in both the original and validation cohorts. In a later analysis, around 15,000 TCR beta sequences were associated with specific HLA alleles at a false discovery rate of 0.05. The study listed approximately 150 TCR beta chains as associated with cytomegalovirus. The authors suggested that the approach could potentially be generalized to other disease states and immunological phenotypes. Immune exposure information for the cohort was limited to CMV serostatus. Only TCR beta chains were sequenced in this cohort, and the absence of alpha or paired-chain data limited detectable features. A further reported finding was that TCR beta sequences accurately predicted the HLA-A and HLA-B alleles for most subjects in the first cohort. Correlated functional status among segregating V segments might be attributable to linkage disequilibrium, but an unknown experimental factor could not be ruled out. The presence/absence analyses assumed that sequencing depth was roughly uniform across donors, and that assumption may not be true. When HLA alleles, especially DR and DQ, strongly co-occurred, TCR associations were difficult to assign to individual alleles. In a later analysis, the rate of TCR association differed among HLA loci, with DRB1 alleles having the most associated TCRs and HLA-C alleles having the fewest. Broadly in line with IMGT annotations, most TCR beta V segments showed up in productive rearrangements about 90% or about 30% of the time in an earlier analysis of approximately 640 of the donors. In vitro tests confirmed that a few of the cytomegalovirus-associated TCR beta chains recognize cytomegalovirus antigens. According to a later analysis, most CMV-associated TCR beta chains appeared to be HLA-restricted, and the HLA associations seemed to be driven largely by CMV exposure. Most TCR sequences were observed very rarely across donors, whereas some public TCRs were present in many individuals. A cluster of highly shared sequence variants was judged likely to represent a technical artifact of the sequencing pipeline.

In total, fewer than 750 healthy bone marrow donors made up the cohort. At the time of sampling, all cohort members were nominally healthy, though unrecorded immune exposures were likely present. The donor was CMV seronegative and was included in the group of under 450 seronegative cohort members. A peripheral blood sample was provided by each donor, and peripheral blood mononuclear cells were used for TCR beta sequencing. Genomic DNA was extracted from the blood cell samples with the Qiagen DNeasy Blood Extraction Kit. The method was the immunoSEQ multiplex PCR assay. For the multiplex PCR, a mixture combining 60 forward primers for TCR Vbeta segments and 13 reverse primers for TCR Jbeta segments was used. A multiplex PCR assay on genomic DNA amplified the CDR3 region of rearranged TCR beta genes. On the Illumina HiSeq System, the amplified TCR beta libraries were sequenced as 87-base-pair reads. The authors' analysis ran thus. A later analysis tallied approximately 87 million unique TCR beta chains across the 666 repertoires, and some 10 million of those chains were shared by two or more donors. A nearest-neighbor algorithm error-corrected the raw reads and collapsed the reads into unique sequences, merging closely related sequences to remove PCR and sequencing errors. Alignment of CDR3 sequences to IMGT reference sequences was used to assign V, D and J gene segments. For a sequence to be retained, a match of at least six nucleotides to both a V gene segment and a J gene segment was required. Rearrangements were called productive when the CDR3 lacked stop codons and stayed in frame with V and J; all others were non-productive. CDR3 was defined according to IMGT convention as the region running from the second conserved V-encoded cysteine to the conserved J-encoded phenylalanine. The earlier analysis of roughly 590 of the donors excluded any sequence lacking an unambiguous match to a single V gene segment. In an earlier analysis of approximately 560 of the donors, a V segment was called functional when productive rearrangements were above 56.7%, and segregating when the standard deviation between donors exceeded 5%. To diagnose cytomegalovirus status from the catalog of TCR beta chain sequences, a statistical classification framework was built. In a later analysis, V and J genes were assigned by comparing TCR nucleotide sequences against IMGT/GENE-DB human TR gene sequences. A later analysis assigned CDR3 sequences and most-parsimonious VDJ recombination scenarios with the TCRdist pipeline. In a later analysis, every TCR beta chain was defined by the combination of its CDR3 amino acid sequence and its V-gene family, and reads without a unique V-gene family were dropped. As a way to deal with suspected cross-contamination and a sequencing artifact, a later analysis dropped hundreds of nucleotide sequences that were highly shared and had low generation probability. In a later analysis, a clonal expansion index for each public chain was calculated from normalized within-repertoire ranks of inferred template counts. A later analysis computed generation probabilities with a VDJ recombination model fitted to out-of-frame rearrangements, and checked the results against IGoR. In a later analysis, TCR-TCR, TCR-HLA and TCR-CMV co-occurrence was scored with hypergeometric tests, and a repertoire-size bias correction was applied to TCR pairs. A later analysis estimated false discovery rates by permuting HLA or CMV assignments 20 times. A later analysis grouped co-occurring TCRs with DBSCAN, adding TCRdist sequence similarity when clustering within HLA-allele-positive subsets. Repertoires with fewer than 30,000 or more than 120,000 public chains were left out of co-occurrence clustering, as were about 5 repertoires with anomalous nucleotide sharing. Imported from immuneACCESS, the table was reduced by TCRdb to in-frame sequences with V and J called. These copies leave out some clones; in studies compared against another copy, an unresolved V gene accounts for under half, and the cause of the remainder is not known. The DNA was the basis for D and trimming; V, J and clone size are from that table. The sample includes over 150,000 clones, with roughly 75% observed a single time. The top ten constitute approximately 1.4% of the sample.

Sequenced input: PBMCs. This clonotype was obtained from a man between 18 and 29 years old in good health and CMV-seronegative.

The CDR3 corresponds to CASSPYRGASYEQYF. The nucleotide sequence is TGTGCCAGCAGCCCATATCGAGGCGCAAGCTACGAGCAGTACTTC. The chain uses TRBV6-5 and TRBJ2-7; the D gene lacks a confident call. The cysteine opens and the phenylalanine closes a CDR3 of 15 amino acids. CDR3 DNA is the only sequence kept; it has 45 bases, read in frame from the first base. V sheds 6 bases and J sheds 3 bases, leaving 18 bases between their ends. CDR1 MNHEY and CDR2 SVGAGI were looked up in the germline V gene.